One and the same sample provided the 19 T cell receptor beta chains below, sequenced in a study of human T cells and chemical hapten exposure listed by TCRdb under 2021. Receptor libraries were prepared by RACE. Sequencing was carried out with a NextSeq 500. Using fastp trimming at Q25 and MiXCR clonotype assembly, TCRdb reanalyzed the public sequencing data and kept in-frame beta chains. All rows with the same CDR3 protein become a single entry with the most common DNA and genes. This sample comprises approximately 400,000 distinct CDR3 sequences, around 4.8% of them detected only once. Over 2% of the sample rests with the top ten. The time point label corresponds to: patch test 1, 2 weeks after DPC sensitization. The treatment or condition label of this sample denotes: therapeutic diphenylcyclopropenone sensitization with weekly scalp DPC. Source: whole blood, taken in connection with sensitization to the hapten diphenylcyclopropenone (DPC). These receptors were obtained from a woman aged 50 to 60 with alopecia areata. Some clones in this sample may be carry-over from other donors' samples.

There are a few counts of this clonotype. The germline gene is not matched at one end of the junction; a read error may be the cause. The chain has TRBV20-1 and TRBJ2-7, with a tentative D call TRBD2 (5 bases). The CDR3 contains 14 residues. Germline CDR1 is DFQATT and CDR2 is SNEGSKA (reference sequence). The CDR3 DNA follows: TGCAGCGCTAGAGGGCCCCAATCCACCTACGAGCAGTACTTC. This encodes CSARGPQSTYEQYF.

This clonotype has a handful of counts. This chain links TRBV3-1 with TRBJ2-1; D possibly corresponds to TRBD1 (6 bases). The CDR3 sequence is 21 residues long. V lost 4 bases and J 0 bases, leaving 28 bases between the germline ends. In germline, CDR1 is LGHDT, CDR2 YNNKEL (reference sequence). CDR3 coding DNA: TGTGCCAGCAGCCCCCCATGGATTACACTGGGGGCGTTGAGCTCCTACAATGAGCAGTTCTTC. It encodes CASSPPWITLGALSSYNEQFF.

The chain recombines TRBV27 with TRBJ2-3; D is undetermined. The V gene lost 2 bases and the J gene lost 2 bases, with 11 bases spanning the gap. Germline values: CDR1 MNHEY, CDR2 SMNVEV (reference sequence). CDR3 length: 15 residues. Here the CDR3 DNA reads TGTGCCAGCAGTTTAAGTAGACATGTCACAGATACGCAGTATTTT. Encoded protein: CASSLSRHVTDTQYF.

This clonotype was found many times. The rearrangement joins TRBV6-6 to TRBJ2-7, with D unclear. CDR3 size: 15 residues. Germline CDR1 and CDR2: MNHNY and SVGAGI (reference sequence). V gave up 0 bases and J gave up 5 bases, with 14 bases separating them. This chain's CDR3 is CASSYSWQVNHEQYF. CDR3 in DNA: TGTGCCAGCAGTTACTCGTGGCAGGTGAACCACGAGCAGTACTTC.

The chain employs TRBV3-1 and TRBJ1-6; 7 nucleotides line up with TRBD1. V was pared by 6 bases and J by 5 bases, with 7 bases of the junction left unmatched. CDR3 length equals 15 residues. Germline CDR1 LGHDT, CDR2 YNNKEL (reference sequence). For the CDR3, the DNA is TGTGCCAGCAGGCTTAGGACAGGCCATAATTCACCCCTCCACTTT. It is translated as CASRLRTGHNSPLHF.

A few counts support this clonotype. The CDR3 nucleotides are TGTGCCAGCGGGGGGGCCGGGGAGACCCAGTACTTC. It codes for CASGGAGETQYF. The chain is built from TRBV12-3 or TRBV12-4 and TRBJ2-5; D might be TRBD2 (7 bases). Trimming removed 8 bases at V and 5 bases at J, with 12 bases between. The CDR3 runs 12 residues.

This clonotype came up many times. V gene TRBV29-1 combines with J gene TRBJ2-3, with 10 bases aligning to TRBD1. V shed 8 bases and J 2 bases; nucleotides not matched to a gene: 10. Germline V CDR1 and CDR2: SQVTM, ANQGSEA. This CDR3 region has 15 residues. This CDR3 is CSQASGTGVTDTQYF. The CDR3 nucleotides are TGCAGCCAGGCCTCCGGGACAGGGGTCACAGATACGCAGTATTTT.

This clonotype was observed many times. The chain uses TRBV3-1 and TRBJ1-2, with unresolved D. Germline V gene sequence: CDR1 LGHDT, CDR2 YNNKEL (reference sequence). CDR3 length equals 14 residues. Trimming took 0 bases from V and 4 from J, leaving 9 bases between them. The CDR3 region is CASSQDAGGYGYTF. The DNA of the CDR3 is TGTGCCAGCAGCCAAGACGCAGGAGGCTATGGCTACACCTTC.

Many counts were recorded for this clonotype. The chain combines TRBV3-1 with TRBJ2-3; 10 positions agree with TRBD2. Per the germline V gene, CDR1 is LGHDT and CDR2 is YNNKEL (reference sequence). V gave up 4 bases and J gave up 2 bases; unmatched junction bases: 3. The CDR3 length is 15 residues. CDR3 sequence reads: CASSPGLAATDTQYF. The CDR3 coding sequence is TGTGCCAGCAGCCCTGGACTAGCGGCCACAGATACGCAGTATTTT.

This clonotype was found a few times. The V gene is TRBV6-5, the J gene TRBJ2-7; TRBD1 agrees at 8 bases. The CDR3 totals 16 residues. The V gene's germline CDR1 is MNHEY and CDR2 SVGAGI. Trimming cost V 2 bases and J 4 bases; bases outside gene matches: 10. The CDR3 protein is CASSYSSGQGAYEQYF. CDR3 bases: TGTGCCAGCAGTTACAGTTCGGGGCAGGGGGCTTACGAGCAGTACTTC.

This clonotype was seen repeatedly, ten times or more. This chain links TRBV7-6 with TRBJ1-4; D unresolved. Germline V CDR1 and CDR2: SGHVS, FNYEAQ. There are 15 residues in the CDR3. V lost 5 bases to trimming and J lost 7 bases, with 17 bases between them. The CDR3 DNA reads as TGTGCCAGCAGCCCAGGAAAAGTGCGATTTGAAAAACTGTTTTTT. It is translated as CASSPGKVRFEKLFF.

The table lists this clonotype with many counts. The V gene is TRBV12-3 or TRBV12-4, the J gene TRBJ1-1, with 9 bases identical to TRBD1. Germline trimming cut 0 bases from V and 5 bases from J; bases unmatched to any gene: 7. The CDR3 consists of 16 residues. In DNA form, the CDR3 reads TGTGCCAGCAGTTTAGCCGGACAGGGGAGGGGGACTGAAGCTTTCTTT. Its protein is CASSLAGQGRGTEAFF.

This clonotype was detected many times. The V gene is TRBV20-1, the J gene TRBJ1-1, with TRBD1 matching over 7 bases. Trimming at V came to 0 bases and at J to 2 bases, leaving 9 bases not matched to a gene. CDR3 length: 16 residues. CDR1 is DFQATT and CDR2 is SNEGSKA in the germline V gene (reference sequence). The CDR3 loop reads CSARDSPGQYNTEAFF. The CDR3, as DNA: TGCAGTGCTAGAGATTCTCCGGGACAGTACAACACTGAAGCTTTCTTT.

This clonotype was recorded at least ten times. This chain uses TRBV7-9 with TRBJ1-3; TRBD1 is a possible D gene (5 bases). The V end was cut by 7 bases, the J end by 4 bases, with 11 bases between. CDR3 length: 13 residues. Germline V gene sequence: CDR1 SEHNR, CDR2 FQNEAQ (reference sequence). CDR3 sequence (DNA): TGTGCCAGCATCTTCCAGGGAGGAAACACCATATATTTT. It codes for CASIFQGGNTIYF.

This clonotype was found a few times. The rearrangement links TRBV30 to TRBJ2-3; D remains ambiguous. Trimming removed 5 bases from V and 5 bases from J, with 8 bases in between. Germline-derived CDR1 and CDR2 are GTSNPN and SVGIG (reference sequence). CDR3 length: 11 residues. The CDR3 DNA reads as TGTGCCTGGGAAATGGGAGATACGCAGTATTTT. This gives the protein CAWEMGDTQYF.

CDR3 protein: CASCRDGGTDTQYF. The CDR3 bases are TGCGCCAGCTGCCGGGACGGAGGCACAGATACGCAGTATTTT. The chain recombines TRBV5-1 with TRBJ2-3; D could derive from TRBD1 or TRBD2 (5 bases each). The CDR3 is made up of 14 amino acids. Deletions cut 7 bases from V and 1 base from J, with 13 bases between. The germline V gene encodes CDR1 SGHRS and CDR2 YFSETQ. Filled out from reference TRBV5-1 and TRBJ2-3, the complete variable domain reads KAGVTQTPRYLIKTRGQQVTLSCSPISGHRSVSWYQQTPGQGLQFLFEYFSETQRNKGNFPGRFSGRQFSNSRSEMNVSTLELGDSALYLCASCRDGGTDTQYFGPGTRLTVL.

Ten or more counts support this clonotype. The chain links TRBV9 to TRBJ1-1; TRBD1 is a possible D gene (5 bases). Trimming left V 2 bases short and J 8 bases short, with 10 bases between. CDR3 length: 12 residues. CDR1 and CDR2 (germline): SGDLS, YYNGEE. In nucleotides, the CDR3 is TGTGCCAGCAGCGTGAGGGACGGAGAAGCTTTCTTT. Translated: CASSVRDGEAFF.

This clonotype has at least ten counts. V is TRBV29-1 and J is TRBJ1-4; D is ambiguous. The V end was cut by 7 bases, the J end by 6 bases, with 6 bases between. The CDR3 spans 10 residues. Germline CDR1 and CDR2: SQVTM and ANQGSEA. The CDR3 DNA is TGCAGCGCATACGATGAAAAACTGTTTTTT. This sequence encodes CSAYDEKLFF. Together with reference TRBV29-1 and TRBJ1-4, the CDR3 gives the full variable domain: SAVISQKPSRDICQRGTSLTIQCQVDSQVTMMFWYRQQPGQSLTLIATANQGSEATYESGFVIDKFPISRPNLTFSTLTVSNMSPEDSSIYLCSAYDEKLFFGSGTQLSVL.

This clonotype was seen ten or more times. The chain is built from TRBV4-2 and TRBJ1-2, with D hard to call. The germline V and J ends were trimmed by 0 bases and 2 bases, with 16 bases remaining between them. The CDR3 runs to 17 residues. Germline V gene lookup returns CDR1 LGHNA and CDR2 YNFKEQ. The CDR3 spells CASSQDGKAIDNYGYTF. CDR3 nucleotides: TGTGCCAGCAGCCAAGATGGAAAAGCCATAGACAACTATGGCTACACCTTC.